These 13 T cell receptor beta chains were sequenced from one sample in a study of T cell responses to AZD1222 COVID-19 vaccine. Measured with immunoSEQ multiplex PCR; TCRdb has only the in-frame clones, and not every one. The data contain 90,000 to 100,000 clones, 85% to 90% of them singletons. Sequences were derived from peripheral blood, sampled on day 0 of AZD1222 vaccination. The source of these receptors is an adult in good health.

The genes are TRBV7-3 and TRBJ2-1; tentatively, D is TRBD2 (6 bases). Germline V gene lookup returns CDR1 SGHTA and CDR2 FQGTGA. Trimming cost V 5 bases and J 9 bases, with 14 bases left between them. The CDR3 extends over 13 amino acids. The CDR3 is CASSTQGLGEQFF. In nucleotides, the CDR3 is TGTGCCAGCAGCACTCAGGGACTCGGTGAGCAGTTCTTC.

The rearrangement joins TRBV7-3 to TRBJ2-5, with 7 bases lining up with TRBD2. The CDR3 has 14 residues. V shed 2 bases and J 5 bases; nucleotides not matched to a gene: 5. Germline CDR1 and CDR2: SGHTA and FQGTGA. In DNA form, the CDR3 reads TGTGCCAGCAGCTTAGGCGGGAGAGGGGAGACCCAGTACTTC. Translated, it gives CASSLGGRGETQYF.

The chain recombines TRBV15 with TRBJ2-7; no reliable D call. CDR3 size: 12 residues. Trimming left V 0 bases short and J 6 bases short, with 6 bases between. Germline CDR1 reads LNHNV; CDR2 reads YYDKDF (reference sequence). Written as DNA, the CDR3 is TGTGCCACCAGCAGAGATTTCGGCGAGCAGTACTTC. Translating gives CATSRDFGEQYF.

This clone was seen more than once but under ten times. The rearrangement joins TRBV7-8 to TRBJ1-1, with D maybe TRBD1 (5 bases). Germline V gene lookup returns CDR1 SGHVS and CDR2 FQNEAQ. Trimming left V 2 bases short and J 5 bases short, with 9 bases between. This CDR3 contains 13 residues. The chain's CDR3 is CASSLRGLTEAFF. CDR3 nucleotide sequence: TGTGCCAGCAGCTTACGGGGGTTGACTGAAGCTTTCTTT.

The rearrangement links TRBV9 to TRBJ2-1; TRBD2 matches at 9 bases. V was pared by 4 bases and J by 4 bases, with 15 bases of the junction left unmatched. The CDR3 is 18 residues long. Germline values: CDR1 SGDLS, CDR2 YYNGEE. The CDR3 sequence is CASSPTGTREGPYNEQFF. In nucleotides, the CDR3 is TGTGCCAGCAGCCCGACGGGAACGCGGGAGGGCCCGTACAATGAGCAGTTCTTC.

The V call is TRBV18, the J call TRBJ1-5, with D possibly matching TRBD1 (5 bases). The V gene lost 2 bases and the J gene lost 3 bases, with 5 bases spanning the gap. The CDR3 is 13 amino acids. CDR1 and CDR2 from the germline V gene are KGHSH and LQKENI. In nucleotides, the CDR3 is TGTGCCAGCTCACCAGGGGCCAATCAGCCCCAGCATTTT. Amino acid sequence: CASSPGANQPQHF.

The chain uses TRBV20-1 and TRBJ1-6, with D unresolved. V was clipped by 0 bases and J by 15 bases, with 6 bases between them. The CDR3 length is 10 residues. From germline, CDR1 is DFQATT and CDR2 SNEGSKA (reference sequence). CDR3 nucleotides: TGCAGTGCTAGAGATTGGGACCTCCACTTT. As protein: CSARDWDLHF.

This sequence joins TRBV11-3 and TRBJ2-1; D uncertain. This CDR3 is built from 14 residues. V dropped 2 bases and J dropped 0 bases, with 5 bases sitting between them. CDR1 SGHNT and CDR2 YENEEA come from the germline V gene. The CDR3 bases are TGTGCCAGCAGCTTACAAAGCTCCTACAATGAGCAGTTCTTC. Translation: CASSLQSSYNEQFF.

The rearrangement joins TRBV9 to TRBJ1-2; D might be TRBD1 (6 bases). With 5 bases removed from V and 1 base from J, the gap between germline ends came to 9 bases. The germline V gene has CDR1 SGDLS and CDR2 YYNGEE. The CDR3 extends over 13 amino acids. The CDR3 DNA reads as TGTGCCAGCAGTCGGACAGATAACTATGGCTACACCTTC. It specifies CASSRTDNYGYTF. The whole variable domain, remainder taken from reference TRBV9 and TRBJ1-2, is DSGVTQTPKHLITATGQRVTLRCSPRSGDLSVYWYQQSLDQGLQFLIQYYNGEERAKGNILERFSAQQFPDLHSELNLSSLELGDSALYFCASSRTDNYGYTFGSGTRLTVV.

This rearrangement joins TRBV14 to TRBJ1-6; D possibly corresponds to TRBD1 (6 bases). With 1 base removed from V and 8 bases from J, the gap between germline ends came to 15 bases. The CDR3 length is 16 residues. Germline V gives CDR1 SGHDN, CDR2 FVKESK. CDR3 sequence reads: CASSQVPFRGDSPLHF. The CDR3 coding sequence is TGTGCCAGCAGCCAAGTCCCCTTCAGGGGAGATTCACCCCTCCACTTT.

This chain uses TRBV6-5 with TRBJ2-1; TRBD2 matches 8 bases. CDR1 is MNHEY and CDR2 is SVGAGI in the germline V gene. V trimming: 6 bases; J trimming: 2 bases; junction bases outside the gene matches: 6. The CDR3 is made up of 15 amino acids. CDR3 sequence: CASSPTSDPYNEQFF. The CDR3 region has the DNA TGTGCCAGCAGCCCGACTAGCGATCCCTACAATGAGCAGTTCTTC.

The rearrangement joins TRBV9 to TRBJ2-5; no definite D call. CDR1 is SGDLS, CDR2 YYNGEE, per germline. Trimming cost V 4 bases and J 1 base, with 11 bases left between them. This CDR3 region has 14 residues. The CDR3 protein is CASSPHGVQETQYF. Written as DNA, the CDR3 is TGTGCCAGCAGCCCCCATGGTGTCCAAGAGACCCAGTACTTC.

The chain is built from TRBV7-2 and TRBJ1-2; D not resolved. Germline CDR1 SGHTA, CDR2 FQGNSA. V was shortened by 5 bases and J by 7 bases, with 23 bases between the two germline ends. The length of the CDR3 is 16 residues. The CDR3 protein is CASSLTAGPRGSGYTF. The CDR3 nucleotides are TGTGCCAGCAGCCTCACAGCCGGGCCCCGCGGTTCTGGCTACACCTTC.